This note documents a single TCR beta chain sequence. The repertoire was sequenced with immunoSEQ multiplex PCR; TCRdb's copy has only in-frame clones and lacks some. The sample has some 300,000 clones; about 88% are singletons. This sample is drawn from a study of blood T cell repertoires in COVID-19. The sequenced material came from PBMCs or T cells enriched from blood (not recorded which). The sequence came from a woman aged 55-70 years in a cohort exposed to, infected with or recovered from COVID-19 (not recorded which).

In nucleotides, the CDR3 is TGTGCCAGCAGCCCGCCGACAGGGAACTATGGCTACACCTTC. Its protein is CASSPPTGNYGYTF. The gene calls are TRBV7-2 and TRBJ1-2, with 7 bases lining up with TRBD1. The J segment lost 2 bases and the V segment lost 5 bases, leaving 5 bases of the junction unmatched. Germline loops: CDR1 SGHTA, CDR2 FQGNSA. The CDR3 has 14 residues.